A selection of T cell receptor beta chains follows, all from one sample in a study of blood T cell repertoires in COVID-19. The method was immunoSEQ multiplex PCR; TCRdb's version includes in-frame clones alone and lacks a portion of them. The table includes approximately 260,000 clones, about 79% detected once. Input material: peripheral blood. These TCRs come from an elderly woman with acute or convalescent COVID-19. Both conserved end residues are part of each CDR3. The D gene is left open where the match is weak. Clone size is shown for a subset of rows, as once, few, many or a class of expanded clone.

>NA|TRBV30|TRBJ2-5|NA
TGTGCCTGGTCCCCTCAGGGGGAGACCCAGTACTTC
CAWSPQGETQYF
>TRBD2|TRBV7-3|TRBJ2-1|NA
TGTGCCAGCAGCTTCCGGGCGGGGGAGAGTGAGCAGTTCTTC
CASSFRAGESEQFF
>NA|TRBV5-1|TRBJ2-1|NA
TGCGCCAGCAGCCCCGCTTGGGGCCAGATGAATGAGCAGTTCTTC
CASSPAWGQMNEQFF
>NA|TRBV19|TRBJ2-7|once
TGTGCCAGTGCGGTTGGGGCCGGGGGATACGAGCAGTACTTC
CASAVGAGGYEQYF
>TRBD1|TRBV2|TRBJ2-4|NA
TGTGCCAGCAACAGGGGCCAAAACAAAAACATTCAGTACTTC
CASNRGQNKNIQYF
>TRBD1|TRBV11-2|TRBJ1-5|NA
TGTGCCAGCAGCTCAGGGGGCGACAATCAGCCCCAGCATTTT
CASSSGGDNQPQHF
>TRBD2|TRBV7-2|TRBJ2-1|NA
TGTGCCAGCAGCTCAAGGACTAGGCTTCAATACAATGAGCAGTTCTTC
CASSSRTRLQYNEQFF
>TRBD1|TRBV6-5|TRBJ1-1|NA
TGTGCCAGCAGTTACGACAGGGATGGAGCTTTCTTT
CASSYDRDGAFF
>TRBD1|TRBV2|TRBJ1-2|NA
TGTGCCAGCAGGGGGACAGGGGGATCGGATGGCTACACCTTC
CASRGTGGSDGYTF
>NA|TRBV6-5|TRBJ2-7|few
TGTGCCAGCAGTAACGGACAGACCAGCTCCTACGAGCAGTACTTC
CASSNGQTSSYEQYF
>NA|TRBV28|TRBJ1-1|NA
TGTGCCAAAAAAAGGGCAGGGGAGACTGAAGCTTTCTTT
CAKKRAGETEAFF
>NA|TRBV9|TRBJ2-3|NA
TGTGCCAGCAGTGGCTCTCCCGGAGTCACAGATACGCAGTATTTT
CASSGSPGVTDTQYF
>NA|TRBV2|TRBJ1-6|NA
TGTGCCAGCAGCCCCTCGGATTCACCCCTCCACTTT
CASSPSDSPLHF
>NA|TRBV7-9|TRBJ1-5|NA
TGTGCCAGCAGCCAAACAGGGAACAATCAGCCCCAGCATTTT
CASSQTGNNQPQHF
>NA|TRBV2|TRBJ2-1|NA
TGTGCCAGCAATCAGGAAGCCTCCTACAATGAGCAGTTCTTC
CASNQEASYNEQFF
>TRBD1|TRBV30|TRBJ1-1|once
TGTGCCTGGAACCCGGGACAGGGCACCACTGAAGCTTTCTTT
CAWNPGQGTTEAFF
>NA|TRBV5-8|TRBJ2-3|once
TGTGCCAGCAGACTAGGGTTCTCCGACACAGATACGCAGTATTTT
CASRLGFSDTDTQYF
>TRBD1|TRBV2|TRBJ1-4|NA
TGTGCCAGCGGGCTGGACAGGGGTAATGAAAAACTGTTTTTT
CASGLDRGNEKLFF
>TRBD2|TRBV19|TRBJ2-5|NA
TGTGCCAGTAGCACGGGGGGAGAGACCCAGTACTTC
CASSTGGETQYF
>NA|TRBV3-1/TRBV3-2|TRBJ2-3|NA
TGTGCCAGCAGCCAAGAGACAGGGGAGGGGGATACGCAGTATTTT
CASSQETGEGDTQYF
>NA|TRBV5-1|TRBJ1-2|NA
TGCGCCAGCAGCTTGGCTGCAGGGTCTAACTATGGCTACACCTTC
CASSLAAGSNYGYTF
>NA|TRBV6-5|TRBJ1-3|NA
TGTGCCAGCAGAACCGGACAGAGCTCTGGAAACACCATATATTTT
CASRTGQSSGNTIYF
>TRBD1|TRBV30|TRBJ1-2|NA
TGTGCCTGGAAGACAGGGAACTATGGCTACACCTTC
CAWKTGNYGYTF
>TRBD1|TRBV2|TRBJ2-5|NA
TGTGCCAGCAAACCCTCCCATGGGACAGGGGGCAAGAAGACCCAGTACTTC
CASKPSHGTGGKKTQYF
>NA|TRBV27|TRBJ2-3|NA
TGTGCCAGCAGTGGATCCCCAAGACGGACTGCTTTGGATACGCAGTATTTT
CASSGSPRRTALDTQYF
>NA|TRBV6-6|TRBJ2-3|NA
TGCGCGTCATGTACGGGGGGCACAGATACGCAGTATTTT
CASCTGGTDTQYF
>TRBD1|TRBV19|TRBJ1-5|NA
TGTGCCAGTAGTATAGAAGTGCGGACAGGGTTGCAGCCCCAGCATTTT
CASSIEVRTGLQPQHF
>NA|TRBV11-2|TRBJ2-6|NA
TGTGCCAGCAGCTCAGGGTCTGGGGCCAACGTCCTGACTTTC
CASSSGSGANVLTF
>NA|TRBV5-4|TRBJ2-3|NA
TGTGCCAGCAGCTCCCCGACGGGCGGAGGCGGCACAGATACGCAGTATTTT
CASSSPTGGGGTDTQYF
>TRBD1|TRBV28|TRBJ1-4|NA
TGTGCCAGCAGGGGACAGGGTCTGTTTTTT
CASRGQGLFF
>NA|TRBV5-1|TRBJ1-1|NA
TGCGCCAGCAGCTTGGGAACAGTGGGTGACACTGAAGCTTTCTTT
CASSLGTVGDTEAFF
>TRBD2|TRBV7-9|TRBJ2-1|few
TGTGCCAGCAGCCTTACTAGCGGGGGGGCGTTTTGGTATGAGCAGTTCTTC
CASSLTSGGAFWYEQFF
>NA|TRBV5-1|TRBJ2-7|NA
TGCGCCAGCAGCTCGGATCCACAGGCGAAAAAGTACTACGAGCAGTACTTC
CASSSDPQAKKYYEQYF